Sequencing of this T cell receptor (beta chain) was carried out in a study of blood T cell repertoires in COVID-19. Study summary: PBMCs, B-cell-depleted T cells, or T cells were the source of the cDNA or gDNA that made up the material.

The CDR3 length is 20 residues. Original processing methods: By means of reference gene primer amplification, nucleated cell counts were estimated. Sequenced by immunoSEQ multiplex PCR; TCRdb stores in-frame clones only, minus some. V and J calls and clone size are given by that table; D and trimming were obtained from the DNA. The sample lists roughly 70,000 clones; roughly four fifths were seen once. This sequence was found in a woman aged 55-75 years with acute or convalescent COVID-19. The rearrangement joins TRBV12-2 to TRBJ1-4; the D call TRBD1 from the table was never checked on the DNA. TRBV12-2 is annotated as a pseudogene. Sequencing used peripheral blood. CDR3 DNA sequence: TGTGCAAGTCGCTTAGTGGGGGCCCTCGGGACAGGGGGCCCTAATGAAAAACTGTTTTTT. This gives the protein CASRLVGALGTGGPNEKLFF.